Sequencing of this T cell receptor beta chain was carried out in a study of blood T cell repertoires in COVID-19. Study overall: PBMCs, B-cell-depleted T cells, or T cells were the source of the cDNA or gDNA that made up the material.

Germline V gene data show CDR1 as KGHSH and CDR2 as LQKENI. There are 16 residues in the CDR3. Trimming took 1 base from V and 5 from J; bases not matched to a gene: 6. Original processing notes: The authors estimated nucleated cell counts from reference gene primer amplification. Profiled with immunoSEQ multiplex PCR; TCRdb holds only in-frame clones, not every one. D and trimming were read from the DNA, whereas the V and J calls and clone size are those reported in that table. The sample lists about 280,000 clones; 88% were seen once. In terms of age and location, participants ranged from about 18 to 95 years and lived in about two dozen US areas. Cohort 3 donors were reported recovered after two negative PCRs, clearance, or symptom resolution.

The specimen sequenced was PBMCs or T cells enriched from blood (not recorded which). The chain is built from TRBV18 and TRBJ2-5; 11 positions agree with TRBD2. This TCR came from a woman under 40 who had recovered from COVID-19. CDR3 residues: CASSPRVSSGRETQYF. CDR3 nucleotide sequence: TGTGCCAGCTCACCACGAGTCTCTAGCGGGAGGGAGACCCAGTACTTC.